This TCR beta chain was sequenced in a study of Graves' ophthalmopathy and Graves' hyperthyroidism. About the research overall: There was a collection of peripheral blood at initial diagnosis, before any treatment. The study's findings and limits: Sensitivity reached more than 70% and specificity 72.22% when the model predicted ophthalmopathy progression.

A note on this clonotype: Its antigen remains unidentified.

For repertoire sequencing, the TCR beta CDR3 regions were amplified from RNA transcripts. Investigators did first-round RT-PCR with HTBI primers, then second-round multiplex PCR. MiXCR, run by TCRdb on the multiplex PCR reads, gives a single entry per CDR3 protein. The repertoire includes approximately 460,000 distinct CDR3 sequences, around an eighth of them detected once, and over 7.5% sits in the top ten. The CDR3 runs to 12 residues. Germline V CDR1 and CDR2: LNHNV, YYDKDF (reference sequence). The germline V and J ends were trimmed by 2 bases and 7 bases, with 9 bases remaining between them. Orbital computed tomography, thyroid ultrasound, TRAb, serum thyroxine and clinical symptoms formed the basis of diagnosis. A roughly 9.3 ml volume of fresh peripheral blood provided the PBMCs.

Specimen: blood. The TCR was taken from a woman aged 25 to 39 with Graves' ophthalmopathy. The chain has TRBV15 and TRBJ2-7; D call uncertain. CDR3 sequence: CATSRPTEEQYF. CDR3 coding DNA: TGTGCCACCAGCAGACCAACCGAAGAGCAGTACTTC.